These 21 T cell receptor beta chains were all obtained from the same sample, sequenced in a study of T cells in localized non-small cell lung cancer. The assay was immunoSEQ multiplex PCR, and TCRdb's table has in-frame clones only and misses some. The sample has roughly 1,900 clones; roughly 25% are singletons. The sample was normal lung tissue next to the tumor, taken before any cancer treatment. The receptors shown here come from a female donor at least 60 years old with stage I lung adenocarcinoma.

This clone was counted a few times. The chain uses TRBV6-8 and TRBJ1-1; D ambiguous. Germline CDR1 MNHGY, CDR2 SAAAGT. This CDR3 spans 13 amino acids. Trimming cost V 2 bases and J 3 bases, with 7 bases left between them. As DNA, the CDR3 is TGTGCCAGCAGTTACCGAAGTGACACTGAAGCTTTCTTT. Protein sequence: CASSYRSDTEAFF.

The chain couples TRBV10-2 to TRBJ2-1; a possible D gene is TRBD2 (5 bases). Germline-derived CDR1 and CDR2 are WSHSY and SAAADI. The length of the CDR3 is 16 residues. Trimming removed 5 bases from V and 7 bases from J, with 21 bases in between. CDR3 nucleotide sequence: TGCGCCAGCAGTTCCCAACTAGTGGTCCCTCCTAATGAGCAGTTCTTC. This gives the protein CASSSQLVVPPNEQFF.

A few counts support this clone. This CDR3 is CAWMQIGAGPNEKLFF. DNA for the CDR3: TGTGCCTGGATGCAGATTGGCGCAGGGCCTAATGAAAAACTGTTTTTT. The chain couples TRBV30 to TRBJ1-4, with D maybe TRBD1 (5 bases). The CDR3 loop spans 16 amino acids. The germline CDR1 and CDR2 sequences are GTSNPN and SVGIG (reference sequence). V lost 4 bases to trimming and J lost 3 bases, with 18 bases between them.

The rearrangement links TRBV18 to TRBJ1-1, with D perhaps matching TRBD1 (5 bases). V lost 3 bases and J lost 0, with 20 bases in between. This CDR3 comprises 18 residues. Germline CDR1 reads KGHSH; CDR2 reads LQKENI. The CDR3 coding sequence is TGTGCCAGCTCACCCCAACGGGACGGATTTTACATGAACACTGAAGCTTTCTTT. Encoded protein: CASSPQRDGFYMNTEAFF.

This clone was counted a few times. Other nucleotide sequences from this sample produce the same CDR3. This chain connects TRBV19 to TRBJ2-3, with 8 bases matching TRBD2. The J segment lost 3 bases and the V segment lost 1 base, leaving 0 bases of the junction unmatched. From germline, CDR1 is LNHDA and CDR2 SQIVND (reference sequence). The CDR3 runs 14 residues. The CDR3 spells CASSIAGGTDTQYF. For the CDR3, the DNA is TGTGCCAGTAGTATAGCGGGAGGGACAGATACGCAGTATTTT.

The V call is TRBV7-5, the J call TRBJ2-5; the table's D gene call, TRBD2, was not cross checked with the DNA. TRBV7-5 is given as a pseudogene. The CDR3 length is 19 residues. As DNA, the CDR3 is TGTGCCAGCAGTCAAGCGCCTCTAGCGGGAGGCCCCACCCAAGAGACCCAGTACTTC. Amino acid sequence: CASSQAPLAGGPTQETQYF.

The chain recombines TRBV18 with TRBJ1-1; TRBD1 might be the D (5 bases). The germline V gene encodes CDR1 KGHSH and CDR2 LQKENI. The CDR3 is 16 residues long. Trimming left V 3 bases short and J 3 bases short, with 17 bases between. CDR3 loop: CASSPPGPPRDTEAFF. The DNA for the CDR3 is TGTGCCAGCTCACCCCCGGGCCCCCCCAGGGACACTGAAGCTTTCTTT. The whole variable domain, remainder taken from reference TRBV18 and TRBJ1-1, is NAGVMQNPRHLVRRRGQEARLRCSPMKGHSHVYWYRQLPEEGLKFMVYLQKENIIDESGMPKERFSAEFPKEGPSILRIQQVVRGDSAAYFCASSPPGPPRDTEAFFGQGTRLTVV.

The rearrangement joins TRBV29-1 to TRBJ2-5, with D perhaps matching TRBD2 (7 bases). The length of the CDR3 is 13 residues. Trimming took off 7 bases at V and 5 bases at J, with 17 bases between the two ends. Germline V gene data show CDR1 as SQVTM and CDR2 as ANQGSEA. DNA of the CDR3: TGCAGCGCCGAGAGGGGGGGAGAGGAGACCCAGTACTTC. Translation gives CSAERGGEETQYF.

This clone was seen only a few times. J is TRBJ1-5 and V is TRBV19; D is possibly TRBD1 (5 bases). Germline V gene sequence: CDR1 LNHDA, CDR2 SQIVND (reference sequence). CDR3 length equals 13 residues. Trimming stripped 6 bases from V and 5 bases from J, with 11 bases between. CDR3 amino acids: CASRFSTDQPQHF. In nucleotides, the CDR3 is TGTGCCAGTAGGTTCTCGACAGATCAGCCCCAGCATTTT.

V and J are TRBV18 and TRBJ2-1, with 9 bases matching TRBD1. Losses at the gene ends were 3 bases for V and 9 bases for J; bases not matched to a gene: 15. Germline V gene data show CDR1 as KGHSH and CDR2 as LQKENI. The CDR3 is 17 residues long. The CDR3 region has the DNA TGTGCCAGCTCACCCGAGGCTCCGGGACAGGGTTCGCGTGAGCAGTTCTTC. Translating gives CASSPEAPGQGSREQFF.

The rearrangement uses TRBV12-5 and TRBJ1-1, with D possibly TRBD1 on 5 matching bases. The CDR3 length is 14 residues. V dropped 6 bases and J dropped 5 bases, with 16 bases sitting between them. Looked up from germline, CDR1 is LGHNT and CDR2 is FRNRAP. The CDR3 DNA reads TGTGCTAGTGGGACCCCCAGGGAGAGGACTGAAGCTTTCTTT. Its protein is CASGTPRERTEAFF.

This sequence joins TRBV5-1 and TRBJ1-3; possible D gene TRBD1, 6 bases. Per the germline V gene, CDR1 is SGHRS and CDR2 is YFSETQ. CDR3 length: 18 amino acids. The germline V and J ends were trimmed by 1 base and 0 bases, with 17 bases remaining between them. Written as DNA, the CDR3 is TGCGCCAGCAGCTTGAGCAGGACAGCCGTATTCTCTGGAAACACCATATATTTT. Translated: CASSLSRTAVFSGNTIYF.

By share of the sample, this clone is large. V gene TRBV9 combines with J gene TRBJ2-2; tentative D call: TRBD1 (5 bases). From germline, CDR1 is SGDLS and CDR2 YYNGEE. With 5 bases removed from V and 5 bases from J, the gap between germline ends came to 10 bases. This CDR3 spans 13 amino acids. This CDR3 is CASREKGTGELFF. The CDR3 DNA reads TGTGCCAGCAGAGAAAAGGGGACCGGGGAGCTGTTTTTT.

This clone counts as medium-sized. It is unclear where the CDR3 begins or ends on the DNA, so no DNA is shown, and the CDR3 is as TCRdb lists it. The J gene is TRBJ1-5, the V gene TRBV1; the D segment call TRBD1 is taken from the table without a DNA check. TRBV1 is a documented pseudogene. A total of 19 residues make up the CDR3, ends included. The CDR3 loop is CTSSPQPYRVGRGNQPQHF.

The sample holds a few counts of this clone. The rearrangement uses TRBV6-8 and TRBJ2-1; 16 nucleotides line up with TRBD2. The CDR3 spans 19 residues. V shed 6 bases, J shed 0 bases, and the junction held 8 bases outside the gene matches. The germline V gene has CDR1 MNHGY and CDR2 SAAAGT. The CDR3 region has the DNA TGTGCCAGCAGGAGGGGACTAGCGGGAGGGTTTAGCTCCTACAATGAGCAGTTCTTC. Encoded protein: CASRRGLAGGFSSYNEQFF.

This chain connects TRBV11-3 to TRBJ1-3; 7 positions agree with TRBD1. The germline gives CDR1 SGHNT, CDR2 YENEEA. J lost 4 bases, V lost 1 base, and 4 bases had no gene match. The length of the CDR3 is 15 residues. The CDR3 DNA reads TGTGCCAGCAGCTTAGGGGTAGGGGGCGGAAACACCATATATTTT. Translated, it gives CASSLGVGGGNTIYF.

The V call is TRBV28, the J call TRBJ2-7; 9 bases map to TRBD1. The length of the CDR3 is 15 residues. The trim removed 5 bases at V and 4 bases at J, leaving 9 bases unmatched. Germline assignment: CDR1 MDHEN and CDR2 SYDVKM. The CDR3 protein is CASSLTGGRGYEQYF. In DNA form, the CDR3 reads TGTGCCAGCAGTCTTACAGGGGGCAGGGGGTACGAGCAGTACTTC.

This clone was seen more than once but under ten times. This chain connects TRBV30 to TRBJ2-3; 10 bases are a match to TRBD2. CDR1 GTSNPN and CDR2 SVGIG come from the germline V gene (reference sequence). J lost 0 bases, V lost 5 bases, and 5 bases had no gene match. The CDR3 covers 15 residues. The CDR3: CAWDIAGGSTDTQYF. CDR3 bases: TGTGCCTGGGACATAGCGGGAGGAAGCACAGATACGCAGTATTTT.

The rearrangement uses TRBV19 and TRBJ2-1; 7 nucleotides agree with TRBD2. The V gene's germline CDR1 is LNHDA and CDR2 SQIVND (reference sequence). The CDR3 sequence is 19 residues long. Germline trimming cut 1 base from V and 0 bases from J; bases unmatched to any gene: 12. Here the CDR3 reads CASSIGASGVGGSYNEQFF. The CDR3 nucleotides are TGTGCCAGTAGTATAGGGGCTAGCGGAGTTGGGGGCTCCTACAATGAGCAGTTCTTC.

This clone was recorded once. This chain uses TRBV5-1 with TRBJ2-3; 7 bases map to TRBD2. CDR1 is SGHRS, CDR2 YFSETQ, per germline. This CDR3 region has 15 residues. V shed 6 bases and J 0 bases; nucleotides not matched to a gene: 7. The CDR3 reads CASKGLAGSTDTQYF. The CDR3 coding sequence is TGCGCCAGCAAAGGGTTAGCGGGTAGCACAGATACGCAGTATTTT.

This clone showed up just a few times. The V and J genes are TRBV11-3 and TRBJ2-1, with 10 bases identical to TRBD2. This CDR3 comprises 15 residues. With 4 bases clipped from V and 6 bases from J, the junction kept 6 bases outside the gene matches. Germline V gene sequence: CDR1 SGHNT, CDR2 YENEEA. CDR3 sequence reads: CASSYLAGEVNEQFF. The CDR3 DNA reads TGTGCCAGCAGCTATCTAGCGGGAGAGGTCAATGAGCAGTTCTTC.